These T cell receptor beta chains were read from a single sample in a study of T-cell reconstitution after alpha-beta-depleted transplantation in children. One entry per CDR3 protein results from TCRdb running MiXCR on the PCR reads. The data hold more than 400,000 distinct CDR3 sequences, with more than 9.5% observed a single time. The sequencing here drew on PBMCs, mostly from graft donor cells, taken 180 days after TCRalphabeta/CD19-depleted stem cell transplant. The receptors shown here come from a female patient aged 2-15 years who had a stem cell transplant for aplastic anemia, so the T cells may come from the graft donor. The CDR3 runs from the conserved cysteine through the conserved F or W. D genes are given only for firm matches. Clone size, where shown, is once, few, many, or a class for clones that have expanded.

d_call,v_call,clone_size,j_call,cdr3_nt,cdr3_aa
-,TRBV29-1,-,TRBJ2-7,TGCAGCGTTTTTTTGGGTAACCGCGAGCAGTACTTC,CSVFLGNREQYF
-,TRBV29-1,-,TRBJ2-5,TGCAGCGTTGAAAGCCTGCGGTGGAAAGAGACCCAGTACTTC,CSVESLRWKETQYF
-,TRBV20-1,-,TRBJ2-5,TGCAGTGCTAGAGTCCCGGTGGGGGGGACCCAGTACTTC,CSARVPVGGTQYF
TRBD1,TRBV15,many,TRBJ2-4,TGTGCCACCAGCAGAGCGCCACAGGGGCCCAAAAACATTCAGTACTTC,CATSRAPQGPKNIQYF
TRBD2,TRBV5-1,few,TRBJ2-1,TGCGCCAGCAGCCCCGCGCTAGCGGGAGTGGAGTTCTACAATGAGCAGTTCTTC,CASSPALAGVEFYNEQFF
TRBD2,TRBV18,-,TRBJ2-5,TGTGCCAGCTCACCACGGCAAGCGGGAGTTGGAGAGACCCAGTACTTC,CASSPRQAGVGETQYF
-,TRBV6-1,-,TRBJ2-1,TGTGCCAGCCGTCCCTTAACAGGTACTGAATACAATGAGCAGTTCTTC,CASRPLTGTEYNEQFF
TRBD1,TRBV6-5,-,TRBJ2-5,TGTGCCAGCAGTTACGGAACAGGGGATGAGACCCAGTACTTC,CASSYGTGDETQYF
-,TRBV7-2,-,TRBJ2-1,TGTGCCATCAGCTTAGCGGTAGGACGGACTTCCTACAATGAGCAGTTCTTC,CAISLAVGRTSYNEQFF
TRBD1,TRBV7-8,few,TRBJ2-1,TGTGCCAGCAGCCCCGGGACAGGGGCCAACGGTGAGCAGTTCTTC,CASSPGTGANGEQFF
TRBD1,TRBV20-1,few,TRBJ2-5,TGCAGTGCTAGTAAACAGGGGCAGGAGACCCAGTACTTC,CSASKQGQETQYF
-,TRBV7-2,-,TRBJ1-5,TGTGCCAGCAGCTTAGACGTCCAGCCCCAGCATTTT,CASSLDVQPQHF
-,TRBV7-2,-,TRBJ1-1,TGTGCCAGCAGCTTAGTACAGGATACTGAAGCTTTCTTT,CASSLVQDTEAFF
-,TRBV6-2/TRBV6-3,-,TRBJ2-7,TGTGCCAGCAGCCGCGGACATGCCGTCGAGCAGTACTTC,CASSRGHAVEQYF
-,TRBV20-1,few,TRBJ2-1,TGCAGTGCTACCCACAATGAGCAGTTCTTC,CSATHNEQFF
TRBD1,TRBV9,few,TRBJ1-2,TGTGCCAGCAGCGTAGAGACAGGGGGTTATGGCTACACCTTC,CASSVETGGYGYTF
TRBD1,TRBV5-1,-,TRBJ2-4,TGCGCCAGCAGCTTGGCAAGCCCGACAGGGGAGTTCGAAAACATTCAGTACTTC,CASSLASPTGEFENIQYF
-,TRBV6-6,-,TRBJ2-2,TGTGCCAGCAAGCAGGAACCCGGGGAGCTGTTTTTT,CASKQEPGELFF
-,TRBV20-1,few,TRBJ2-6,TGCAGTGCTAGTTTGGACCAAGCTACTAACGTCCTGACTTTC,CSASLDQATNVLTF
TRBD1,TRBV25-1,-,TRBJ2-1,TGTGCCAGCAGCCAACCGGGACAGGGGGCCTACAATGAGCAGTTCTTC,CASSQPGQGAYNEQFF
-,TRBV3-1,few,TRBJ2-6,TGTGCCAGCAGCCAAGTGGGTGCTGGGGCCAACGTCCTGACTTTC,CASSQVGAGANVLTF
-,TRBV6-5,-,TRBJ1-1,TGTGCCAGCAGTCTACGACAGTGGGCTGAAGCTTTCTTT,CASSLRQWAEAFF
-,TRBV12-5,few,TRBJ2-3,TGTGCTAGTGGTTTGGTACGTACAGGCGCAGGAAACACAGATACGCAGTATTTT,CASGLVRTGAGNTDTQYF
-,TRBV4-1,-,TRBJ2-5,TGCGCCAGCAGCCAAGACCGGGCGCAGCAGTGGGAGACCCAGTACTTC,CASSQDRAQQWETQYF
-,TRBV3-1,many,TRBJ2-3,TGTGCCAGCAGCCAAGGTCGCGATACGCAGTATTTT,CASSQGRDTQYF
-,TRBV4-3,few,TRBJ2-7,TGCGCCAGCAGCCAAGATCGACAATTCTCCTACGAGCAGTACTTC,CASSQDRQFSYEQYF
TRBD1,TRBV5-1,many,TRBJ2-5,TGCGCCAGCAGCTTGGAGGGACAGCAAGAGACCCAGTACTTC,CASSLEGQQETQYF
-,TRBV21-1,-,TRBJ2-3,TGTGCCAGCAGCAAAGCGCTTCCGGGAGGAGATACGCAGTATTTT,CASSKALPGGDTQYF
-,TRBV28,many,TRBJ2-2,TGTGCCAGCAGCTTAGACGCCGCGAACACCGGGGAGCTGTTTTTT,CASSLDAANTGELFF